This T cell receptor (beta chain) was recorded in a study of response to subunit inactivated influenza vaccine. Each CDR3 protein is one row after TCRdb ran MiXCR on the RT-PCR reads. Of approximately 500,000 distinct CDR3 sequences in the sample, roughly 25% were seen once. There are a few counts of this clonotype. The CDR3 extends over 12 amino acids. V was trimmed by 6 bases and J by 6 bases, leaving 10 bases between them. The germline CDR1 and CDR2 sequences are SEHNR and FQNEAQ (reference sequence). The data were also submitted as part of a second study, on T cells expressing NK-cell markers. Per that paper: UMI-tagged 5'RACE template switching yielded the TCR beta cDNA.

This TCR derives from a man in his forties or fifties who received an inactivated influenza vaccine. This chain uses TRBV7-9 with TRBJ2-3; D is ambiguous. The sample in question was CD4+ T cells sorted from PBMCs, obtained 11 to 12 days after vaccination. CDR3 sequence (DNA): TGTGCCAGCAGAGCTATCCAGGATACGCAGTATTTT. Residues: CASRAIQDTQYF.